A single sample is the source of the 28 T cell receptor beta chains below, sequenced in a study of blood T cell repertoires in COVID-19. Clones were sequenced by immunoSEQ multiplex PCR, and TCRdb holds only the in-frame ones, with some missing. The data contain around 310,000 clones, approximately 89% of them singletons. The sample consisted of PBMCs or T cells enriched from blood (not recorded which). These receptors all stem from a woman in her twenties or thirties who had recovered from COVID-19.

The chain combines TRBV10-2 with TRBJ2-2, with a tentative D call TRBD2 (5 bases). The germline V gene encodes CDR1 WSHSY and CDR2 SAAADI. Trimming stripped 6 bases from V and 3 bases from J, with 11 bases between. The CDR3 is made up of 14 amino acids. The CDR3 region has the DNA TGCGCCAGCAGACTTGCCGGGGACACCGGGGAGCTGTTTTTT. As protein: CASRLAGDTGELFF.

V gene TRBV5-1 combines with J gene TRBJ1-4; 7 nucleotides align to TRBD1. V shed 3 bases and J 8 bases; nucleotides not matched to a gene: 10. The CDR3 has 15 residues. Germline values: CDR1 SGHRS, CDR2 YFSETQ. CDR3 protein: CASSWRGQRPEKLFF. In nucleotides, the CDR3 is TGCGCCAGCAGCTGGAGGGGGCAGCGCCCAGAAAAACTGTTTTTT. The whole variable domain, remainder taken from reference TRBV5-1 and TRBJ1-4, is KAGVTQTPRYLIKTRGQQVTLSCSPISGHRSVSWYQQTPGQGLQFLFEYFSETQRNKGNFPGRFSGRQFSNSRSEMNVSTLELGDSALYLCASSWRGQRPEKLFFGSGTQLSVL.

This clone was counted a single time. The rearrangement uses TRBV28 and TRBJ2-7, with 10 bases fitting TRBD2. CDR3 length equals 16 residues. Germline-derived CDR1 and CDR2 are MDHEN and SYDVKM. V lost 5 bases to trimming and J lost 3 bases; unmatched junction nucleotides: 10. CDR3 bases: TGTGCCAGCAGTACCCCTCGAGCGGGAGGGAACTACGAGCAGTACTTC. Translating it yields CASSTPRAGGNYEQYF.

The chain recombines TRBV5-4 with TRBJ1-2, with a weak D call TRBD1 (6 bases). CDR1 is SGHNT, CDR2 YYREEE, per germline (reference sequence). CDR3 length equals 15 residues. V lost 4 bases and J 6 bases, leaving 19 bases between the germline ends. CDR3 region: CASSAPDSFGHGYTF. CDR3 in DNA: TGTGCCAGCAGCGCGCCGGACAGTTTCGGGCATGGCTACACCTTC.

This clone was detected only once. At one boundary the junction diverges from the germline segment, which might be a read error. The chain links TRBV7-7 to TRBJ2-1; D is uncertain. This CDR3 spans 15 amino acids. In germline, CDR1 is SSHAT, CDR2 FNYEAQ (reference sequence). CDR3 in amino acids: CASSLNEARFSEQFF. The CDR3 nucleotides are TGTGCTAGCAGCCTTAACGAGGCTAGGTTTAGTGAGCAGTTCTTC.

V gene TRBV19 combines with J gene TRBJ1-1, with a tentative D call TRBD1 (5 bases). Germline loops: CDR1 LNHDA, CDR2 SQIVND (reference sequence). V gave up 1 base and J gave up 4 bases, with 13 bases separating them. CDR3 length: 15 residues. The CDR3 loop reads CASSIGEGLGTEAFF. For the CDR3, the DNA is TGTGCCAGTAGTATAGGGGAGGGGTTGGGCACTGAAGCTTTCTTT.

The rearrangement joins TRBV7-2 to TRBJ2-2; the match to TRBD2 covers 10 bases. From germline, CDR1 is SGHTA and CDR2 FQGNSA. CDR3 size: 14 residues. Losses at the gene ends were 6 bases for V and 9 bases for J; bases not matched to a gene: 7. This CDR3 reads CASSQAGGFRELFF. The CDR3 region has the DNA TGTGCCAGCAGTCAAGCGGGAGGGTTTAGGGAGCTGTTTTTT.

This chain uses TRBV7-9 with TRBJ1-5; D is unresolved. Trimming pared 2 bases from V and 6 bases from J, leaving 5 bases between. Germline V CDR1 and CDR2: SEHNR, FQNEAQ (reference sequence). The CDR3 runs 12 residues. The CDR3 sequence: CASSLWLQPQHF. The DNA of the CDR3 is TGTGCCAGCAGCTTATGGCTTCAGCCCCAGCATTTT.

V gene TRBV19 combines with J gene TRBJ1-3; no clear D gene. V was shortened by 5 bases and J by 0 bases, with 5 bases between the two germline ends. Germline assignment: CDR1 LNHDA and CDR2 SQIVND (reference sequence). The length of the CDR3 is 13 residues. CDR3 protein: CASSWASGNTIYF. CDR3 nucleotide sequence: TGTGCCAGTAGTTGGGCCTCTGGAAACACCATATATTTT.

V and J are TRBV3-1 (or the pseudogene TRBV3-2) and TRBJ1-2; maybe TRBD1 (6 bases). Trimming stripped 4 bases from V and 2 bases from J, with 11 bases between. The CDR3 spans 14 residues. Germline CDR1 and CDR2: LGHDT and YNNKEL (reference sequence). DNA of the CDR3: TGTGCCAGCAGCCCGCAGGGGCAGAACTATGGCTACACCTTC. Protein: CASSPQGQNYGYTF.

The rearrangement joins TRBV11-3 to TRBJ2-5; 10 nucleotides agree with TRBD2. CDR1 and CDR2 from the germline V gene are SGHNT and YENEEA. The CDR3 has 15 amino acids. V was pared by 5 bases and J by 5 bases, with 8 bases of the junction left unmatched. The CDR3 loop is CASSPGTSVSETQYF. CDR3 in DNA: TGTGCCAGCAGCCCCGGGACTAGCGTGTCGGAGACCCAGTACTTC. Full variable domain (remainder filled in from reference TRBV11-3 and TRBJ2-5): EAGVVQSPRYKIIEKKQPVAFWCNPISGHNTLYWYLQNLGQGPELLIRYENEEAVDDSQLPKDRFSAERLKGVDSTLKIQPAELGDSAVYLCASSPGTSVSETQYFGPGTRLLVL.

V is TRBV24-1 and J is TRBJ1-6, with 7 bases lining up with TRBD1. The CDR3 has 13 amino acids. The junction had 6 bases not matched to a gene; V was cut back by 7 bases and J by 10 bases. The germline CDR1 and CDR2 sequences are KGHDR and SFDVKD. The chain's CDR3 is CATSEGAGSPLHF. The CDR3 DNA follows: TGTGCCACCAGCGAGGGGGCTGGATCACCCCTCCACTTT.

This chain connects TRBV19 to TRBJ2-1; 12 bases match TRBD2. The CDR3 loop spans 16 amino acids. CDR1 LNHDA and CDR2 SQIVND come from the germline V gene (reference sequence). J was trimmed by 0 bases and V by 5 bases; bases with no gene match: 2. CDR3 DNA: TGTGCCAGTAGTCCTAGCGGGGGGGGCTCCTACAATGAGCAGTTCTTC. This codes for CASSPSGGGSYNEQFF.

V is TRBV29-1 and J is TRBJ1-2; 8 positions match TRBD1. This CDR3 is 12 amino acids long. Germline CDR1 SQVTM, CDR2 ANQGSEA. Trimming cost V 5 bases and J 4 bases; bases outside gene matches: 3. CDR3 in amino acids: CSVPGTGYGYTF. The DNA for the CDR3 is TGCAGCGTTCCAGGGACAGGCTATGGCTACACCTTC.

The CDR3 is CASSPQALAGGNEQYF. CDR3 nucleotides: TGCGCCAGCAGCCCCCAGGCACTAGCGGGAGGAAACGAGCAGTACTTC. The chain carries TRBV4-3 and TRBJ2-7; 12 nucleotides align to TRBD2. The CDR3 spans 16 residues. Germline CDR1 LGHNA, CDR2 YSLEER. Unmatched junction bases numbered 9, after V lost 4 bases and J lost 5 bases.

This CDR3 reads CAISGTKTSGSEGEQFF. CDR3 DNA sequence: TGTGCCATCAGTGGGACCAAGACTAGCGGGAGTGAGGGTGAGCAGTTCTTC. J is TRBJ2-1 and V is TRBV10-3; 12 bases match TRBD2. Germline CDR1 reads ENHRY; CDR2 reads SYGVKD. V shed 4 bases, J shed 9 bases, and the junction held 13 bases outside the gene matches. CDR3 size: 17 residues.

The V and J genes are TRBV7-9 and TRBJ2-1; a possible D gene is TRBD1 (5 bases). CDR3 length: 13 amino acids. Trimming cost V 6 bases and J 5 bases, with 11 bases left between them. The germline gives CDR1 SEHNR, CDR2 FQNEAQ (reference sequence). As DNA, the CDR3 is TGTGCCAGCAGGGGTACAGGTGACAATGAGCAGTTCTTC. The encoded protein is CASRGTGDNEQFF.

This clone was seen a few times. The V call is TRBV5-4, the J call TRBJ2-7; 9 bases match TRBD1. This CDR3 has 15 amino acids. Trimming cost V 2 bases and J 6 bases; bases outside gene matches: 9. Germline V gives CDR1 SGHNT, CDR2 YYREEE (reference sequence). CDR3 DNA sequence: TGTGCCAGCAGCTTAGGAGACAGGGGGGCTGGCGAGCAGTACTTC. Translated, it gives CASSLGDRGAGEQYF. The whole variable domain, filled in from reference TRBV5-4 and TRBJ2-7, reads ETGVTQSPTHLIKTRGQQVTLRCSSQSGHNTVSWYQQALGQGPQFIFQYYREEENGRGNFPPRFSGLQFPNYSSELNVNALELDDSALYLCASSLGDRGAGEQYFGPGTRLTVT.

This chain uses TRBV6-5 with TRBJ1-2, with D possibly TRBD1 on 6 matching bases. This CDR3 has 16 amino acids. Germline CDR1 is MNHEY and CDR2 is SVGAGI. The ends were cut back, 2 bases at V and 8 bases at J, with 21 bases in the middle. The CDR3 region is CASSYDTLPRGEGYTF. The DNA for the CDR3 is TGTGCCAGCAGTTACGACACCCTCCCCAGGGGAGAAGGCTACACCTTC.

V and J are TRBV6-1 and TRBJ1-1; 7 nucleotides align to TRBD1. The CDR3 covers 15 residues. V dropped 2 bases and J dropped 0; count of bases not matched to a gene: 3. Germline CDR1 and CDR2: MNHNS and SASEGT. For the CDR3, the DNA is TGTGCCAGCAGTGAATTCGACAGGGTGAACACTGAAGCTTTCTTT. Its protein product is CASSEFDRVNTEAFF.

The chain has TRBV4-3 and TRBJ1-2; D gene ambiguous. Germline V gene sequence: CDR1 LGHNA, CDR2 YSLEER. The V end was cut by 1 base, the J end by 8 bases, with 17 bases between. This CDR3 has 15 amino acids. For the CDR3, the DNA is TGCGCCAGCAGCCAAGGGTCTGGTGGGCACGCGGGCTACACCTTC. Its translation: CASSQGSGGHAGYTF.

CDR3: CASSQAGTTEAFF. DNA of the CDR3: TGTGCCAGCAGCCAAGCGGGGACAACGGAAGCTTTCTTT. This chain uses TRBV3-1 (or the pseudogene TRBV3-2) with TRBJ1-1; D might be TRBD1 (6 bases). The CDR3 runs 13 residues. Per germline, CDR1 LGHDT and CDR2 YNNKEL (reference sequence). Trimming removed 1 base at V and 8 bases at J, with 11 bases between.

The V call is TRBV9, the J call TRBJ1-1, with 10 bases that match TRBD1. V lost 4 bases to trimming and J lost 3 bases; unmatched junction nucleotides: 6. Germline CDR1 is SGDLS and CDR2 is YYNGEE. The CDR3 contains 15 residues. CDR3 nucleotides: TGTGCCAGCAGCTTTCGACAGGGGGCGGACACTGAAGCTTTCTTT. It yields the protein CASSFRQGADTEAFF.

The rearrangement joins TRBV7-2 to TRBJ1-6; D unclear. V was pared by 5 bases and J by 10 bases, with 18 bases between. Germline loops: CDR1 SGHTA, CDR2 FQGNSA. The CDR3 runs to 15 residues. This CDR3 reads CASSEGALIGSPLHF. Written as DNA, the CDR3 is TGTGCCAGCAGCGAGGGCGCCCTAATCGGGTCACCCCTCCACTTT.

The chain recombines TRBV4-1 with TRBJ2-1; 11 bases are a match to TRBD2. V lost 4 bases to trimming and J lost 5 bases; unmatched junction nucleotides: 4. The CDR3 is 15 residues long. Germline CDR1 MGHRA, CDR2 YSYEKL. The DNA of the CDR3 is TGCGCCAGCAGCCCTACTAGCGGGAGTGACAATGAGCAGTTCTTC. Protein sequence: CASSPTSGSDNEQFF.

J is TRBJ1-2 and V is TRBV27, with 8 bases lining up with TRBD1. The CDR3 consists of 14 residues. Germline trimming cut 2 bases from V and 6 bases from J; bases unmatched to any gene: 5. In germline, CDR1 is MNHEY, CDR2 SMNVEV (reference sequence). CDR3 sequence: CASSLQGAWDGYTF. CDR3 in DNA: TGTGCCAGCAGTTTACAGGGGGCGTGGGATGGCTACACCTTC.

CDR3 protein: CASSLVQGIGNTIYF. DNA of the CDR3: TGTGCCAGCAGCTTAGTTCAGGGGATTGGAAACACCATATATTTT. The rearrangement links TRBV7-9 to TRBJ1-3, with a weak D call TRBD1 (6 bases). This CDR3 has 15 residues. The germline V gene has CDR1 SEHNR and CDR2 FQNEAQ (reference sequence). The V gene lost 1 base and the J gene lost 3 bases, with 10 bases spanning the gap.

The chain employs TRBV5-1 and TRBJ2-7; no reliable D call. The CDR3 totals 13 residues. In germline, CDR1 is SGHRS, CDR2 YFSETQ. V was cut by 7 bases and J by 0 bases, with 11 bases left in between. In nucleotides, the CDR3 is TGCGCCAGCGCGGCGAGGAGCTCCTACGAGCAGTACTTC. Translation gives CASAARSSYEQYF.